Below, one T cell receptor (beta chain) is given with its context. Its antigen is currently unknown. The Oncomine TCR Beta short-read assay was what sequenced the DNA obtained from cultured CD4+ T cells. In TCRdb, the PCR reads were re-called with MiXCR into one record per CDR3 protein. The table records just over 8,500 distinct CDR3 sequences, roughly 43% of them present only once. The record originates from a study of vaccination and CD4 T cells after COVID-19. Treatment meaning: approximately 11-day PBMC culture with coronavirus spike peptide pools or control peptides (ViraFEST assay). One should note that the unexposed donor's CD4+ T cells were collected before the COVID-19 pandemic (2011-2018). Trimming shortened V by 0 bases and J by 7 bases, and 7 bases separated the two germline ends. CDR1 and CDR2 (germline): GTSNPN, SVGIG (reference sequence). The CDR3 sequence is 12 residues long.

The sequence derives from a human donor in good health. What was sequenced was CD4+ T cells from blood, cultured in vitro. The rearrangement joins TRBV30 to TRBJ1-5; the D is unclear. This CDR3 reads CAWSVFRQPQHF. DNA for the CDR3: TGTGCCTGGAGTGTTTTTAGGCAGCCCCAGCATTTT.